These 28 T cell receptor beta chains originate from one sample sequenced in a study of metastatic and nonmetastatic thyroid tumors. There were no patients who had received any treatment before thyroid surgery. Using MiXCR, TCRdb re-called clones from the PCR reads. The sample contains roughly 9,200 clones, approximately 15% of which appear only once. The sample consisted of blood. The receptors come from a female donor with papillary thyroid cancer or a benign thyroid nodule (not recorded which). Some clones in this sample may be carry-over from other donors' samples.

This chain joins TRBV28 and TRBJ2-7, with a possible D match to TRBD1 (7 bases). This CDR3 has 15 amino acids. Germline-derived CDR1 and CDR2 are MDHEN and SYDVKM. Trimming pared 4 bases from V and 0 bases from J, leaving 13 bases between. CDR3 DNA sequence: TGTGCCAGCAGTTGGACAGGACTACTCTCCTACGAGCAGTACTTC. It specifies CASSWTGLLSYEQYF. Filled out from reference TRBV28 and TRBJ2-7, the complete variable domain reads DVKVTQSSRYLVKRTGEKVFLECVQDMDHENMFWYRQDPGLGLRLIYFSYDVKMKEKGDIPEGYSVSREKKERFSLILESASTNQTSMYLCASSWTGLLSYEQYFGPGTRLTVT.

This clone was seen at least ten times. The V and J genes are TRBV5-6 and TRBJ1-2; no definite D call. Germline V gene data show CDR1 as SGHDT and CDR2 as YYEEEE. CDR3 length: 13 residues. The V gene lost 4 bases and the J gene lost 5 bases, with 12 bases spanning the gap. CDR3 bases: TGTGCCAGCAGCCAACTCGAGGAGTATGGCTACACCTTC. Amino acid sequence: CASSQLEEYGYTF.

This clone ranks as medium-sized. CDR3 residues: CASSRGVNEKLFF. CDR3 nucleotides: TGTGCCAGCAGCCGAGGGGTGAATGAAAAACTGTTTTTT. The chain couples TRBV12-3 or TRBV12-4 to TRBJ1-4; D may be TRBD1 (5 bases). CDR3 length equals 13 residues. Trimming cost V 6 bases and J 5 bases, with 10 bases left between them.

The chain has TRBV20-1 and TRBJ2-1, with 8 nucleotides matching TRBD2. V lost 4 bases, J lost 9 bases, and 14 bases stayed unmatched. CDR1 DFQATT and CDR2 SNEGSKA come from the germline V gene (reference sequence). This CDR3 is built from 15 residues. The CDR3 DNA reads as TGCAGTGCTACAGATCCGGGTAGCGGGGTCGGTGAGCAGTTCTTC. It specifies CSATDPGSGVGEQFF.

By share, this clone ranks as medium-sized (0.01 to 0.1%). V is TRBV7-9 and J is TRBJ2-1; TRBD2 aligns across 10 bases. Looked up from germline, CDR1 is SEHNR and CDR2 is FQNEAQ (reference sequence). The junction had 8 bases not matched to a gene; V was cut back by 6 bases and J by 3 bases. The CDR3 contains 16 residues. In DNA, the CDR3 is TGTGCCAGCAGAGCCCGGACTAGCGGTGACTACAATGAGCAGTTCTTC. Residues: CASRARTSGDYNEQFF.

V usage is TRBV6-1 and J usage is TRBJ1-6; D is unresolved. The V and J ends lost 5 bases and 4 bases respectively, with 6 bases between them. The CDR3 consists of 13 residues. Per germline, CDR1 MNHNS and CDR2 SASEGT. The CDR3 is CASSTDYNSPLHF. CDR3 nucleotides: TGTGCCAGCAGTACAGATTATAATTCACCCCTCCACTTT.

This clone was observed at least ten times. The rearrangement uses TRBV19 and TRBJ1-4, with a tentative D call TRBD1 (5 bases). Trimming took off 9 bases at V and 2 bases at J, with 16 bases between the two ends. Germline CDR1 reads LNHDA; CDR2 reads SQIVND (reference sequence). The CDR3 runs 15 residues. CDR3 loop: CASQRQGGTNEKLFF. Written as DNA, the CDR3 is TGTGCCAGCCAGCGTCAGGGAGGCACTAATGAAAAACTGTTTTTT.

This clone was seen at least ten times. This chain joins TRBV5-4 and TRBJ1-6; D is unclear. This CDR3 is built from 13 residues. Trimming left V 1 base short and J 8 bases short, with 7 bases between. Germline V gene data show CDR1 as SGHNT and CDR2 as YYREEE (reference sequence). The chain's CDR3 is CASSLTLDSPLHF. The CDR3 DNA reads as TGTGCCAGCAGCTTGACCCTTGATTCACCCCTCCACTTT.

In its sample, this clone was seen a few times. In DNA, the CDR3 is TGTGCCAGCAGTGACTCTAGCGACACCGGGGAGCTGTTTTTT. Translation gives CASSDSSDTGELFF. J is TRBJ2-2 and V is TRBV6-4, with D possibly TRBD2 on 5 matching bases. The CDR3 is made up of 14 amino acids. The V end was cut by 0 bases, the J end by 3 bases, with 5 bases between. Germline assignment: CDR1 MRHNA and CDR2 SNTAGT.

There are many counts of this clone. The chain employs TRBV7-2 and TRBJ1-2; the D is unclear. This CDR3 region has 13 residues. Per germline, CDR1 SGHTA and CDR2 FQGNSA. V lost 5 bases and J 8 bases, leaving 15 bases between the germline ends. This CDR3 is CASSPAFTLGYTF. The DNA for the CDR3 is TGTGCCAGCAGCCCCGCATTTACCCTCGGCTACACCTTC.

This clone qualifies as medium-sized. V and J are TRBV6-1 and TRBJ1-2; 8 bases map to TRBD1. The CDR3 runs to 15 residues. Germline lookup yields CDR1 MNHNS and CDR2 SASEGT. V trimming: 11 bases; J trimming: 4 bases; junction bases outside the gene matches: 15. The CDR3, as DNA: TGTGCCCCCAAACGGACCGGGACAGGACTCTATGGCTACACCTTC. Its translation: CAPKRTGTGLYGYTF.

This clone qualifies as medium-sized. In nucleotides, the CDR3 is TGTGCCAGCATTCTTAGCGGGGGGGCCGGCGATACGCAGTATTTT. Amino acids: CASILSGGAGDTQYF. The rearrangement links TRBV12-3 or TRBV12-4 to TRBJ2-3; 11 bases are a match to TRBD2. The CDR3 is made up of 15 amino acids. The trim removed 7 bases at V and 6 bases at J, leaving 9 bases unmatched.

This clone has at least ten counts. The rearrangement uses TRBV5-4 and TRBJ2-7; the D is unclear. Germline CDR1 SGHNT, CDR2 YYREEE (reference sequence). The CDR3 covers 12 residues. Deletions cut 4 bases from V and 5 bases from J, with 10 bases between. The CDR3 loop is CASSPRNNEQYF. The CDR3 DNA reads as TGTGCCAGCAGCCCCCGGAACAACGAGCAGTACTTC.

Relative to its sample, this clone is medium-sized. The V gene is TRBV6-2 or TRBV6-3, the J gene TRBJ2-2, with TRBD2 as a possible D gene (6 bases). The V gene's germline CDR1 is MNHEY and CDR2 SVGEGT. This CDR3 is built from 15 residues. V dropped 4 bases and J dropped 1 base, with 10 bases sitting between them. CDR3 DNA: TGTGCCAGCAGTTCAGACGGGAGGAACACCGGGGAGCTGTTTTTT. It codes for CASSSDGRNTGELFF.

This chain uses TRBV2 with TRBJ2-3; perhaps D is TRBD1 or TRBD2 (5 bases each). The CDR3 extends over 14 amino acids. V lost 5 bases, J lost 4 bases, and 13 bases lay in between. The germline V gene encodes CDR1 SNHLY and CDR2 FYNNEI. The DNA of the CDR3 is TGTGCCAGCAGTTGGGACCGAGGGTCAGATACGCAGTATTTT. It yields the protein CASSWDRGSDTQYF.

The table lists this clone with many counts. V gene TRBV11-2 combines with J gene TRBJ2-5; 11 bases fit TRBD2. The length of the CDR3 is 14 residues. Per germline, CDR1 SGHAT and CDR2 FQNNGV. The J segment lost 2 bases and the V segment lost 6 bases, leaving 2 bases of the junction unmatched. The CDR3, as DNA: TGTGCCAGCAGGGGACTAGCGGCACAAGAGACCCAGTACTTC. Translation gives CASRGLAAQETQYF.

Concerning this clone itself: A junction boundary mismatches the germline segment, possibly from a read error. This chain connects TRBV10-2 to TRBJ1-6; 8 bases agree with TRBD1. The CDR3 totals 15 residues. In germline, CDR1 is WSHSY, CDR2 SAAADI. CDR3 sequence: CASSRKQGGNSPLLF. CDR3 DNA: TGCGCCAGCAGCAGGAAACAGGGGGGGAATTCACCCCTCCTCTTT.

The gene calls are TRBV7-2 and TRBJ2-7; 11 bases are shared with TRBD2. CDR1 and CDR2 (germline): SGHTA, FQGNSA. The CDR3 extends over 14 amino acids. With 6 bases clipped from V and 1 base from J, the junction kept 2 bases outside the gene matches. The CDR3 reads CASRPSGGSYEQYF. The CDR3 bases are TGTGCCAGCAGACCTAGCGGGGGGTCCTACGAGCAGTACTTC. Full variable domain (missing parts from reference TRBV7-2 and TRBJ2-7): GAGVSQSPSNKVTEKGKDVELRCDPISGHTALYWYRQSLGQGLEFLIYFQGNSAPDKSGLPSDRFSAERTGGSVSTLTIQRTQQEDSAVYLCASRPSGGSYEQYFGPGTRLTVT.

This clone is categorized as medium-sized. V gene TRBV6-1 combines with J gene TRBJ2-1; 8 nucleotides line up with TRBD2. Unmatched junction bases numbered 3, after V lost 4 bases and J lost 4 bases. Germline values: CDR1 MNHNS, CDR2 SASEGT. This CDR3 is 14 amino acids long. The CDR3 loop is CASSVSGEYNEQFF. For the CDR3, the DNA is TGTGCCAGCAGTGTTAGCGGGGAGTACAATGAGCAGTTCTTC.

This clone is deemed medium-sized (0.01 to 0.1%). V gene TRBV30 combines with J gene TRBJ2-7, with 8 positions matching TRBD2. Per the germline V gene, CDR1 is GTSNPN and CDR2 is SVGIG (reference sequence). J lost 6 bases, V lost 4 bases, and 11 bases had no gene match. The CDR3 is 14 residues long. The CDR3 nucleotides read TGTGCCTGGACCCTAGCGGGTACGAGGGGCGAGCAGTACTTC. Its translation is CAWTLAGTRGEQYF.

The rearrangement links TRBV6-5 to TRBJ2-7; a weak D match, TRBD1 (5 bases). The CDR3 contains 14 residues. Germline assignment: CDR1 MNHEY and CDR2 SVGAGI. V was clipped by 4 bases and J by 10 bases, with 20 bases between them. The CDR3 reads CASSFTQGPPDQYF. Written as DNA, the CDR3 is TGTGCCAGCAGTTTTACCCAGGGCCCACCAGACCAGTACTTC.

In its sample, this clone is medium-sized. The chain carries TRBV19 and TRBJ2-1; no firm D call. V gave up 6 bases and J gave up 6 bases, with 15 bases separating them. CDR1 is LNHDA, CDR2 SQIVND, per germline (reference sequence). CDR3 size: 14 residues. CDR3 bases: TGTGCCAGTAGGGACGGAGCAGGTCCCAATGAGCAGTTCTTC. This gives the protein CASRDGAGPNEQFF. Variable domain in full (rest from reference TRBV19 and TRBJ2-1): DGGITQSPKYLFRKEGQNVTLSCEQNLNHDAMYWYRQDPGQGLRLIYYSQIVNDFQKGDIAEGYSVSREKKESFPLTVTSAQKNPTAFYLCASRDGAGPNEQFFGPGTRLTVL.

This chain links TRBV6-2 or TRBV6-3 with TRBJ2-5, with 9 bases aligning to TRBD1. The CDR3 has 15 amino acids. V lost 6 bases and J lost 4; bases outside the gene matches: 9. The germline CDR1 and CDR2 sequences are MNHEY and SVGEGT. The CDR3 nucleotides read TGTGCCAGCAGACGGGGACAGGGAGGTGGAGAGACCCAGTACTTC. Translated, it gives CASRRGQGGGETQYF.

Many counts were recorded for this clone. J is TRBJ2-7 and V is TRBV10-3; 14 bases line up with TRBD2. The CDR3 is 20 amino acids. J lost 5 bases, V lost 6 bases, and 21 bases had no gene match. CDR1 and CDR2 from the germline V gene are ENHRY and SYGVKD. This CDR3 is CAISLNPAGTGTSGSHEQYF. CDR3 DNA: TGTGCCATCAGCTTAAATCCAGCCGGGACAGGGACTAGCGGGAGCCACGAGCAGTACTTC.

Judged by abundance, this clone is medium-sized (0.01 to 0.1%). The V gene is TRBV11-2, the J gene TRBJ1-6; D not certain. Germline V gene lookup returns CDR1 SGHAT and CDR2 FQNNGV. V gave up 1 base and J gave up 9 bases, with 13 bases separating them. The CDR3 spans 15 residues. The CDR3 bases are TGTGCCAGCAGCTTAGTAGGTGGCCTTCTTTCACCCCTCCACTTT. Residues: CASSLVGGLLSPLHF.

The chain combines TRBV7-3 with TRBJ2-5; TRBD2 aligns across 11 bases. The CDR3 is 15 residues long. Germline CDR1 reads SGHTA; CDR2 reads FQGTGA. With 5 bases clipped from V and 5 bases from J, the junction kept 7 bases outside the gene matches. This chain's CDR3 is CASSPGLAARETQYF. The CDR3 bases are TGTGCCAGCAGCCCGGGACTAGCGGCCAGGGAGACCCAGTACTTC.

The V call is TRBV28, the J call TRBJ1-2; perhaps TRBD1 as D (6 bases). The CDR3 sequence is 12 residues long. Trimming shortened V by 4 bases and J by 9 bases, and 12 bases separated the two germline ends. Germline CDR1 MDHEN, CDR2 SYDVKM. CDR3 in amino acids: CASSSYRVCYTF. The DNA for the CDR3 is TGTGCCAGCAGTTCCTACAGGGTTTGCTACACCTTC.

This clone is medium-sized by share. The rearrangement links TRBV6-1 to TRBJ2-7; TRBD1 matches 9 bases. Germline-derived CDR1 and CDR2 are MNHNS and SASEGT. With 8 bases clipped from V and 1 base from J, the junction kept 3 bases outside the gene matches. There are 13 residues in the CDR3. The CDR3 loop is CASHRGPSYEQYF. DNA of the CDR3: TGTGCCAGCCACAGGGGGCCTTCCTACGAGCAGTACTTC.